Sequencing of this T cell receptor (beta chain) was carried out in a study of blood T cell repertoires in COVID-19. Turning to the study itself: PBMCs, B-cell-depleted T cells, or T cells provided the cDNA or gDNA that made up the material.

The participants were between about 18 and 90 years old and came from 24 US areas. Donors were grouped by their self-reported clinical history. V was trimmed by 3 bases and J by 4 bases, leaving 10 bases between them. Germline V gene sequence: CDR1 KGHSH, CDR2 LQKENI. This CDR3 spans 14 amino acids. The method was immunoSEQ multiplex PCR; TCRdb's version includes in-frame clones alone and lacks a portion of them. The profile shows 130,000 to 150,000 clones, over 75% of them singletons. This clone was detected a few times. Sequencing was done on a sample of PBMCs or T cells enriched from blood (not recorded which). The receptor was isolated from a woman in her twenties or thirties with acute COVID-19. The chain links TRBV18 to TRBJ2-1, with D maybe TRBD1 (5 bases). CDR3 DNA: TGTGCCAGCTCACCTTATCCAGGGTACAATGAGCAGTTCTTC. Its translation is CASSPYPGYNEQFF.